This T cell receptor (beta chain) is drawn from a study of blood T cell repertoires in COVID-19. Study at large: The United States, Italy and Spain were the sources of the acute and convalescent COVID-19 samples. PBMCs, B-cell-depleted T cells, or T cells were the source of the cDNA or gDNA that made up the material.

The V gene end was trimmed by 1 base and the J gene end by 4 bases; junction bases not matched to a gene: 2. The CDR3 spans 17 residues. Germline CDR1 reads SGHNT; CDR2 reads YENEEA. As processed by the authors: Amplification with reference gene primers provided the estimates of nucleated cell counts. Generated by immunoSEQ multiplex PCR, the TCRdb table keeps only in-frame clones and is missing some. That table gives V, J and clone size, and the DNA gave D and trimming. The data show around 120,000 clones, over 60% seen once. The TCR sequence derives from a man between 65 and 80 years old with acute or convalescent COVID-19. The gene calls are TRBV11-3 and TRBJ2-2; 14 bases are shared with TRBD2. The sequencing input was peripheral blood. This CDR3 reads CASSLGLAGGSTGELFF. The CDR3 DNA follows: TGTGCCAGCAGCTTAGGACTAGCGGGGGGGAGCACCGGGGAGCTGTTTTTT.